The clone carrying this T cell receptor (beta chain) has only a few counts. The antigen remains undetermined. These data come from a study of Tregs in tolerant kidney transplant recipients. Study-level findings and limits: No direct test of biological reproducibility was done here. Findings come from small patient numbers and require larger validation. Expanding Tregs on activated donor B cells appeared to best identify donor-specific TCRbeta clones.

Assay used: immunoSEQ multiplex PCR; TCRdb lists only in-frame clones, some missing. This table holds 200,000 to 300,000 clones, roughly four fifths found once. Per germline, CDR1 MRHNA and CDR2 SNTAGT. V was cut by 6 bases and J by 4 bases, with 18 bases left in between. This CDR3 has 15 residues. Unstimulated Tregs (CD4+CD25+CD127-) and CD4+CD25- non-Tregs were sorted from PBMCs. The chain couples TRBV6-4 to TRBJ1-2, with TRBD1 as a possible D gene (5 bases). This sequence was found in a human donor in good health. Sequencing input: CD4+ T cells from blood. The CDR3 protein is CASSESGDSIYGYTF. The CDR3 coding sequence is TGTGCCAGCAGCGAGTCCGGAGACAGCATCTATGGCTACACCTTC.